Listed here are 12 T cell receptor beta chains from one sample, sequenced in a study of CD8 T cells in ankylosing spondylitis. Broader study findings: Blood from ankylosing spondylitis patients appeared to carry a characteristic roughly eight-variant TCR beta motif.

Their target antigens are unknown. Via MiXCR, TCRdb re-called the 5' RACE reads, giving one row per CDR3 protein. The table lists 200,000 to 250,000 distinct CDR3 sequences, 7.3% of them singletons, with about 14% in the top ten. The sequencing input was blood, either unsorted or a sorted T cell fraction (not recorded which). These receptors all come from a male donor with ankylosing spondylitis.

The CDR3 here is CASSLVPKGSNQPQHF. The CDR3 DNA reads as TGTGCCAGCAGCTTAGTTCCTAAAGGGTCTAATCAGCCCCAGCATTTT. This sequence joins TRBV7-2 and TRBJ1-5; D remains unclear. The CDR3 is 16 amino acids. Germline V gene lookup returns CDR1 SGHTA and CDR2 FQGNSA. V was clipped by 1 base and J by 4 bases, with 14 bases between them.

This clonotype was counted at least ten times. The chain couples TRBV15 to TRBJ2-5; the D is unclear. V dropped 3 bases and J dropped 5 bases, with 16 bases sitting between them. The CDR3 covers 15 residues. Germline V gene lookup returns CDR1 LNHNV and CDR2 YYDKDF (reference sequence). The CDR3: CATSSGTLDGETQYF. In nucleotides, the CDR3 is TGTGCCACCAGCAGTGGTACTTTGGACGGGGAGACCCAGTACTTC.

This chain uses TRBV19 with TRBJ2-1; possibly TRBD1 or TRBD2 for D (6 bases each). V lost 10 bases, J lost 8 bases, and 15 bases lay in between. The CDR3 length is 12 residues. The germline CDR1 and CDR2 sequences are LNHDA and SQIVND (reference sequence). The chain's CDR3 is CATWGAGYEQFF. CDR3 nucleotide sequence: TGTGCCACTTGGGGGGCAGGGTATGAGCAGTTCTTC.

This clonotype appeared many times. CDR3 loop: CSARSVAHTEAFF. As DNA, the CDR3 is TGCAGTGCTAGGTCCGTCGCCCACACTGAAGCTTTCTTT. The rearrangement links TRBV20-1 to TRBJ1-1; D is undetermined. Germline loops: CDR1 DFQATT, CDR2 SNEGSKA (reference sequence). The CDR3 is 13 residues long. V lost 3 bases and J lost 3, with 11 bases in between.

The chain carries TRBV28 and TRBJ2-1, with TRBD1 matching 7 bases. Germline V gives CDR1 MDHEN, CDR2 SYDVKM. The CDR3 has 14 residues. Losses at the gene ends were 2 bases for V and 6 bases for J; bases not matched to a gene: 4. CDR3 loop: CASSLRDRSNEQFF. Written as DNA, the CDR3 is TGTGCCAGCAGTTTAAGGGACAGATCCAATGAGCAGTTCTTC.

CDR3 bases: TGTGCCAGCAGCCCCAGGGTAGCGGGACACAATGAGCAGTTCTTC. It specifies CASSPRVAGHNEQFF. The chain recombines TRBV7-9 with TRBJ2-1, with 8 bases that match TRBD2. Germline-derived CDR1 and CDR2 are SEHNR and FQNEAQ (reference sequence). J was trimmed by 5 bases and V by 5 bases; bases with no gene match: 8. This CDR3 comprises 15 residues.

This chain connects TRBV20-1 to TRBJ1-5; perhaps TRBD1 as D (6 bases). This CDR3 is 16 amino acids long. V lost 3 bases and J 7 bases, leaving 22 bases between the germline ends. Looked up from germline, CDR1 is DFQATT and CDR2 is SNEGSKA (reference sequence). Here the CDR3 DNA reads TGCAGTGCTAGTTGGGGGGCGCGGAGGATTGGACAGCCCCAGCATTTT. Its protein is CSASWGARRIGQPQHF.

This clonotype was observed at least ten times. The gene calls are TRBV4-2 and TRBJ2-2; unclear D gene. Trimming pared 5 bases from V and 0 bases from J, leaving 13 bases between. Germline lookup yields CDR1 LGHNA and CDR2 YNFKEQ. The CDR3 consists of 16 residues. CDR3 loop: CASSLLGRTNTGELFF. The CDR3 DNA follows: TGTGCCAGCAGCTTACTCGGACGGACGAACACCGGGGAGCTGTTTTTT.

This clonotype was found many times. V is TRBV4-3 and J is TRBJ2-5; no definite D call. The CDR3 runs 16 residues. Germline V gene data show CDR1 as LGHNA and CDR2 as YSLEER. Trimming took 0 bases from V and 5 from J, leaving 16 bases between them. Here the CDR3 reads CASSQDLAGESETQYF. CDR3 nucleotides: TGCGCCAGCAGCCAAGATCTCGCCGGAGAAAGCGAGACCCAGTACTTC.

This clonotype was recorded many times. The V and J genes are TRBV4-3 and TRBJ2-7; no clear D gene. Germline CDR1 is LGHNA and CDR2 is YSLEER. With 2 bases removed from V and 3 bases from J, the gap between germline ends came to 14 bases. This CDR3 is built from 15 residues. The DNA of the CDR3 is TGCGCCAGCAGCCAACAGGCCCACCTTTACTACGAGCAGTACTTC. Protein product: CASSQQAHLYYEQYF.

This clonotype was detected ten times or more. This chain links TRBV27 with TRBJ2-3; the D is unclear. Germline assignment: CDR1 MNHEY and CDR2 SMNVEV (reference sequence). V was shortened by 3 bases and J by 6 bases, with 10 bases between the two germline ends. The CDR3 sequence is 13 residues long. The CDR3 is CASSFLMEDTQYF. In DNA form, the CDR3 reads TGTGCCAGCAGTTTCTTGATGGAGGATACGCAGTATTTT.

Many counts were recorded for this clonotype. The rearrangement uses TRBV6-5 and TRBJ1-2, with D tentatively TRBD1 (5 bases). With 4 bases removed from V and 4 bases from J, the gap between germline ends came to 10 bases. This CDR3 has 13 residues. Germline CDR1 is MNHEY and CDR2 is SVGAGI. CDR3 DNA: TGTGCCAGCAGTTCGGGGGATTTCTATGGCTACACCTTC. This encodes CASSSGDFYGYTF.